This TCR beta chain was recovered during a study of T cells after posttransplantation cyclophosphamide. The method was immunoSEQ multiplex PCR; TCRdb's version includes in-frame clones alone and lacks a portion of them. The sample has approximately 1,500 clones, roughly 76% seen once. V dropped 2 bases and J dropped 0 bases, with 8 bases sitting between them. The length of the CDR3 is 15 residues. Germline loops: CDR1 ENHRY, CDR2 SYGVKD. Busulfan-fludarabine conditioning, marrow transplant, and cyclophosphamide on days +3 and +4 were administered. This rearrangement joins TRBV10-3 to TRBJ1-3; D is unclear. The sequenced sample was CD4+ T cells sorted from PBMCs, obtained after allogeneic stem cell transplant with posttransplant cyclophosphamide. This TCR was recovered from a male patient in his fifties who received an allogeneic stem cell transplant from an unrelated donor, was CMV-positive, and had acute GVHD only. Some of these T cells may belong to the graft donor. In DNA form, the CDR3 reads TGTGCCATCAGTGAGGGAGGGAACTCTGGAAACACCATATATTTT. It translates to CAISEGGNSGNTIYF.